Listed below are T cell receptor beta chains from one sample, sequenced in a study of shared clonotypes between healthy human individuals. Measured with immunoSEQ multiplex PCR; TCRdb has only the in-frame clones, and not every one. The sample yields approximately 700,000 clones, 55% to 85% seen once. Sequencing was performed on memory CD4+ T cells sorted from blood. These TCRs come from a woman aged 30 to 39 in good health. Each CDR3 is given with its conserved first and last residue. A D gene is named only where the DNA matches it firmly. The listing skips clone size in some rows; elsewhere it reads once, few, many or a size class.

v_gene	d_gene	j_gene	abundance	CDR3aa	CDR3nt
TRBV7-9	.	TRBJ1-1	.	CASSLLSGLEAFF	TGTGCCAGCAGCTTACTTTCAGGCCTTGAAGCTTTCTTT
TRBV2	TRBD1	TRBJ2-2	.	CASRAGTGSIGELFF	TGTGCCAGCAGGGCCGGGACAGGGTCGATCGGGGAGCTGTTTTTT
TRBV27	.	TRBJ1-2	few	CASSPDGYGYTF	TGTGCCAGCAGTCCCGACGGCTATGGCTACACCTTC
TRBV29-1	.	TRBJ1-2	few	CSGYRDYGYTF	TGCAGCGGCTACAGGGACTATGGCTACACCTTC
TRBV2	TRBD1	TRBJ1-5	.	CASSDGQGAGPQHF	TGTGCCAGCAGTGATGGGCAGGGGGCGGGTCCCCAGCATTTT
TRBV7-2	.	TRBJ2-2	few	CASSASPTTSGELFF	TGTGCCAGCAGCGCATCCCCGACTACGTCCGGGGAGCTGTTTTTT
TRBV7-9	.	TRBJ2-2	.	CASSLGGTTGELFF	TGTGCCAGCAGCTTGGGGGGGACAACCGGGGAGCTGTTTTTT
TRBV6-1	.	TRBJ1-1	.	CASTPGASFYAEAFF	TGTGCCAGCACACCAGGGGCGTCTTTCTATGCTGAAGCTTTCTTT
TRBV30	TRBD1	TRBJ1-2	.	CAWSGGTGGNGYGYTF	TGTGCCTGGAGCGGTGGGACAGGGGGCAATGGCTATGGCTACACCTTC
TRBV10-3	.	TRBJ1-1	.	CAIRETGLNTEAFF	TGTGCCATCAGGGAGACAGGATTGAACACTGAAGCTTTCTTT
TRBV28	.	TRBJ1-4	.	CASSHTDVRGEKLFF	TGTGCCAGCAGTCACACGGACGTCCGGGGTGAAAAACTGTTTTTT
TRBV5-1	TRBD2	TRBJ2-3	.	CASSPWTSGSTDTQYF	TGCGCCAGCAGCCCCTGGACTAGCGGAAGCACAGATACGCAGTATTTT
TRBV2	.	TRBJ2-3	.	CASSPTTDTQYF	TGTGCCAGCAGCCCCACCACAGATACGCAGTATTTT
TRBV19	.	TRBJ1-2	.	CASSLVRTRGRGYTF	TGTGCCAGTAGCCTCGTCCGGACTAGAGGCCGTGGCTACACCTTC
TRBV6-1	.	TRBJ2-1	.	CASSDGDPVDEQFF	TGTGCCAGCAGTGACGGGGACCCCGTCGATGAGCAGTTCTTC